A selection of T cell receptor beta chains follows, all from one sample in a study of regulatory T cells in long-lasting Graves disease. TCRdb itself ran the multiplex PCR reads through MiXCR, one entry per CDR3 protein. Of about 620,000 distinct CDR3 sequences listed, roughly 16% are singletons. This sample was shared with a second study, whose subject was T cells in Graves' hyperthyroidism and ophthalmopathy.

The input for sequencing was peripheral blood mononuclear cells (PBMCs), taken at new diagnosis, from a patient treated with antithyroid drugs. The receptors come from a woman aged 30 to 39 with Graves disease. Both conserved end residues are part of each CDR3.

>14|TRBV28
CASSDRAISQPQHF
>14|TRBV7-9
CASSPLTGTAEAFF
>13|TRBV10-2
CASTPKLNQPQHF
>15|TRBV2
CASSRDRGSYSEQFF
>15|TRBV12-3/TRBV12-4
CASSLFAEGDNVLTF
>15|TRBV5-1
CASSGEGLNTDTQYF
>12|TRBV28
CASRGTEIEQYF
>16|TRBV12-3/TRBV12-4
CASSPLTSGIAPEQYF
>13|TRBV6-1
CASNKFSYNEQFF
>15|TRBV28
CASERLTGGVYEQYF
>14|TRBV2
CASSEGQGAFEQYF
>12|TRBV11-1
CASSIPGDTQYF
>13|TRBV19
CASTAALGSPLHF
>14|TRBV6-1
CASNKRTVNTEAFF
>15|TRBV2
CASSEYSGGSTEAFF
>14|TRBV28
CASRQGSVNTEAFF
>13|TRBV2
CASTKDQNTEAFF
>14|TRBV6-1
CASNILAGASEQYF